The rows below give T cell receptor beta chains drawn from one sample of a study of patients and donors after allogeneic stem cell transplantation. TCRdb independently ran MiXCR on the RT-PCR reads; one entry per CDR3 protein. The repertoire holds about 40,000 distinct CDR3 sequences, with 30% to 40% as singletons. The sequenced material came from blood, either unsorted or a sorted T cell fraction (not recorded which). The receptor set was obtained from a human donor who was either an allogeneic HSCT recipient or a stem cell or donor lymphocyte infusion donor (not recorded which). It is not recorded whose cells these are; they may come from a transplant donor. The CDR3 runs from the conserved cysteine through the conserved F or W.

v_gene: TRBV28; j_gene: TRBJ1-1; len: 15; CDR3aa: CASKSPHSGNLKAFF
v_gene: TRBV6-5; j_gene: TRBJ2-7; len: 13; CDR3aa: CATSSTLTYEQYF
v_gene: TRBV3-1; j_gene: TRBJ1-1; len: 12; CDR3aa: CASSRKRAEAFF
v_gene: TRBV4-3; j_gene: TRBJ2-1; len: 19; CDR3aa: CASSQAPRGAGGFWNEQFF
v_gene: TRBV25-1; j_gene: TRBJ2-5; len: 13; CDR3aa: CASSGRVQETQYF
v_gene: TRBV12-3/TRBV12-4; j_gene: TRBJ1-2; len: 15; CDR3aa: CASSSRTGANYGYTF
v_gene: TRBV7-9; j_gene: TRBJ1-6; len: 13; CDR3aa: CASSFLARSPLHF
v_gene: TRBV15; j_gene: TRBJ1-2; len: 12; CDR3aa: CATSRVGYGYTF
v_gene: TRBV7-9; j_gene: TRBJ2-7; len: 12; CDR3aa: CASSPLSGEQYF
v_gene: TRBV7-2; j_gene: TRBJ1-2; len: 13; CDR3aa: CASSLGLSYGYTF
v_gene: TRBV28; j_gene: TRBJ2-1; len: 15; CDR3aa: CASSRTSPPRNEQFF
v_gene: TRBV7-6; j_gene: TRBJ1-3; len: 17; CDR3aa: CASSFLTGPNRRDTIYF
v_gene: TRBV7-9; j_gene: TRBJ2-5; len: 16; CDR3aa: CASSFGYRGRQETQYF
v_gene: TRBV12-3/TRBV12-4; j_gene: TRBJ1-4; len: 13; CDR3aa: CASDQGHNEKLFF
v_gene: TRBV15; j_gene: TRBJ2-7; len: 17; CDR3aa: CATSSAEPLFGRYEQYF
v_gene: TRBV6-6; j_gene: TRBJ1-5; len: 16; CDR3aa: CASSWGARLVLQPQHF
v_gene: TRBV6-5; j_gene: TRBJ1-5; len: 15; CDR3aa: CASRGQSGGSQPQHF
v_gene: TRBV6-2/TRBV6-3; j_gene: TRBJ1-3; len: 13; CDR3aa: CASSRISGNTIYF
v_gene: TRBV7-8; j_gene: TRBJ1-1; len: 14; CDR3aa: CASSLRQFGTEAFF
v_gene: TRBV28; j_gene: TRBJ2-2; len: 17; CDR3aa: CASSLDRGTSGTGELFF
v_gene: TRBV29-1; j_gene: TRBJ2-7; len: 14; CDR3aa: CSVLTSGKYYEQYF
v_gene: TRBV3-1; j_gene: TRBJ2-7; len: 15; CDR3aa: CASSQVIPGTYEQYF
v_gene: TRBV12-3/TRBV12-4; j_gene: TRBJ1-4; len: 17; CDR3aa: CASSLRTGGPQGEKLFF
v_gene: TRBV12-3/TRBV12-4; j_gene: TRBJ2-1; len: 14; CDR3aa: CASRGTVSYNEQFF
v_gene: TRBV5-1; j_gene: TRBJ2-3; len: 13; CDR3aa: CASSLQGSDTQYF
v_gene: TRBV20-1; j_gene: TRBJ1-5; len: 13; CDR3aa: CSAPGSGNQPQHF
v_gene: TRBV6-5; j_gene: TRBJ1-6; len: 14; CDR3aa: CASSYFPVTSPLHF
v_gene: TRBV4-1; j_gene: TRBJ1-3; len: 15; CDR3aa: CASSQDYFAGNTIYF
v_gene: TRBV27; j_gene: TRBJ2-7; len: 16; CDR3aa: CASSFSSGRHSYEQYF
v_gene: TRBV7-7; j_gene: TRBJ2-1; len: 19; CDR3aa: CASSPSRTSGFLSYNEQFF
v_gene: TRBV7-9; j_gene: TRBJ2-7; len: 14; CDR3aa: CASSPEGRTYEQYF
v_gene: TRBV4-3; j_gene: TRBJ2-1; len: 12; CDR3aa: CASSQERNEQFF
v_gene: TRBV6-2/TRBV6-3; j_gene: TRBJ2-4; len: 15; CDR3aa: CASSPPGLAKNIQYF
v_gene: TRBV4-3; j_gene: TRBJ2-1; len: 14; CDR3aa: CASSQGLFYNEQFF
v_gene: TRBV28; j_gene: TRBJ1-5; len: 14; CDR3aa: CASSEIPSNQPQHF
v_gene: TRBV12-3/TRBV12-4; j_gene: TRBJ1-6; len: 14; CDR3aa: CASSLMPTPSPLHF
v_gene: TRBV15; j_gene: TRBJ2-3; len: 13; CDR3aa: CATRTSHTDTQYF
v_gene: TRBV27; j_gene: TRBJ2-7; len: 14; CDR3aa: CASSGRDSYYEQYF
v_gene: TRBV4-1; j_gene: TRBJ2-5; len: 15; CDR3aa: CASSRMGEGQETQYF
v_gene: TRBV6-5; j_gene: TRBJ1-6; len: 14; CDR3aa: CASRAGRMGSPLHF
v_gene: TRBV20-1; j_gene: TRBJ1-5; len: 15; CDR3aa: CSARPPGRPNQPQHF
v_gene: TRBV12-3/TRBV12-4; j_gene: TRBJ2-1; len: 14; CDR3aa: CASLTGSLYNEQFF
v_gene: TRBV6-5; j_gene: TRBJ1-3; len: 13; CDR3aa: CASSTPSGNTIYF
v_gene: TRBV20-1; j_gene: TRBJ1-2; len: 12; CDR3aa: CSARSEGYGYTF
v_gene: TRBV19; j_gene: TRBJ1-5; len: 15; CDR3aa: CASREQGARNQPQHF
v_gene: TRBV6-5; j_gene: TRBJ1-2; len: 16; CDR3aa: CASSYITGGKFYGYTF
v_gene: TRBV7-9; j_gene: TRBJ1-3; len: 12; CDR3aa: CASSLGWNTIYF
v_gene: TRBV3-1; j_gene: TRBJ2-1; len: 17; CDR3aa: CASSQERGGSSYNEQFF
v_gene: TRBV12-3/TRBV12-4; j_gene: TRBJ2-7; len: 14; CDR3aa: CASSFGRGPYEQYF
v_gene: TRBV20-1; j_gene: TRBJ2-7; len: 15; CDR3aa: CSATLTSGIDYEQYF